Below, 4 T cell receptor beta chains from the same sample are listed, as sequenced in a study of tissue T cells after allogeneic stem cell transplantation. This table comes from immunoSEQ multiplex PCR, and its TCRdb copy is limited to in-frame clones, with some not included. The repertoire holds 25,000 to 30,000 clones, with over 75% as singletons. This specimen consisted of blood, obtained before transplantation. These receptors were collected from a woman between 18 and 55 years old who later had graft-versus-host disease after an allogeneic stem cell transplant.

The V and J genes are TRBV7-9 and TRBJ1-2, with a possible D match to TRBD1 (6 bases). This CDR3 has 12 amino acids. Looked up from germline, CDR1 is SEHNR and CDR2 is FQNEAQ (reference sequence). Trimming removed 3 bases from V and 4 bases from J, with 6 bases in between. The CDR3 spells CASSLDSYGYTF. As DNA, the CDR3 is TGTGCCAGCAGCTTGGACAGCTATGGCTACACCTTC.

The rearrangement links TRBV7-3 to TRBJ1-1; 11 bases agree with TRBD1. The trim removed 5 bases at V and 0 bases at J, leaving 2 bases unmatched. This CDR3 has 15 residues. Germline loops: CDR1 SGHTA, CDR2 FQGTGA. For the CDR3, the DNA is TGTGCCAGCAGCGGGGGACAGGGGGTGAACACTGAAGCTTTCTTT. This translates into CASSGGQGVNTEAFF. Using reference TRBV7-3 and TRBJ1-1 for the parts outside the CDR3, the full variable domain is GAGVSQTPSNKVTEKGKYVELRCDPISGHTALYWYRQSLGQGPEFLIYFQGTGAADDSGLPNDRFFAVRPEGSVSTLKIQRTERGDSAVYLCASSGGQGVNTEAFFGQGTRLTVV.

J is TRBJ2-5 and V is TRBV25-1; D is possibly TRBD1 or TRBD2 (5 bases each). The V end lost 6 bases, the J end lost 5 bases, and 10 bases lay between the germline ends. Germline-derived CDR1 and CDR2 are MGHDK and SYGVNS. This CDR3 is 12 amino acids long. The CDR3 DNA reads as TGTGCCAGCAGGAGGGGAGAGGAGACCCAGTACTTC. It translates to CASRRGEETQYF.

The chain uses TRBV5-8 and TRBJ1-6, with D hard to call. The germline gives CDR1 SGHTS, CDR2 YDEGEE. The V end was cut by 4 bases, the J end by 0 bases, with 11 bases between. This CDR3 has 16 residues. This CDR3 reads CASSPRENSYNSPLHF. In DNA, the CDR3 is TGTGCCAGCAGCCCCCGGGAGAACTCCTATAATTCACCCCTCCACTTT.